Presented here are 21 T cell receptor beta chains from one specimen sequenced in a study of blood T cell repertoires in COVID-19. Here immunoSEQ multiplex PCR was the method, and the copy in TCRdb shows in-frame clones only, minus some. The sample has 200,000 to 250,000 clones, 75% to 85% seen once. Sequencing was performed on peripheral blood. These receptors were taken from a human donor in a cohort sampled during active COVID-19.

The V call is TRBV5-1, the J call TRBJ2-3; possibly TRBD1 for D (5 bases). The CDR3 has 14 amino acids. Germline CDR1 reads SGHRS; CDR2 reads YFSETQ. V was shortened by 2 bases and J by 0 bases, with 7 bases between the two germline ends. The chain's CDR3 is CASSFQGSTDTQYF. As DNA, the CDR3 is TGCGCCAGCAGCTTCCAGGGAAGCACAGATACGCAGTATTTT.

This rearrangement joins TRBV10-3 to TRBJ1-2, with D maybe TRBD1 (5 bases). CDR1 ENHRY and CDR2 SYGVKD come from the germline V gene. The CDR3 is 17 amino acids. V gave up 7 bases and J gave up 7 bases, with 28 bases separating them. DNA for the CDR3: TGTGCCATCACCACCAGCCGGGGCGGGGACGGACCCCTTGGCTACACCTTC. This codes for CAITTSRGGDGPLGYTF.

There are a few counts of this clone. V is TRBV10-2 and J is TRBJ1-1; D unresolved. V was shortened by 8 bases and J by 1 base, with 5 bases between the two germline ends. Looked up from germline, CDR1 is WSHSY and CDR2 is SAAADI. This CDR3 has 11 amino acids. The CDR3 DNA is TGCGCCAGCGGGCAGAACACTGAAGCTTTCTTT. Translation: CASGQNTEAFF.

This clone was seen only a few times. The chain combines TRBV7-2 with TRBJ2-1; tentatively, D is TRBD2 (5 bases). Germline V gene sequence: CDR1 SGHTA, CDR2 FQGNSA. The CDR3 runs to 16 residues. The ends were cut back, 0 bases at V and 2 bases at J, with 11 bases in the middle. CDR3 residues: CASSLAGSEPYNEQFF. CDR3 coding DNA: TGTGCCAGCAGCTTAGCGGGTAGCGAGCCCTACAATGAGCAGTTCTTC.

V usage is TRBV6-5 and J usage is TRBJ2-7; tentative D call: TRBD2 (5 bases). Germline V CDR1 and CDR2: MNHEY, SVGAGI. The V and J ends lost 7 bases and 5 bases respectively, with 12 bases between them. The CDR3 covers 12 residues. CDR3 amino acids: CASTPQRDEQYF. Written as DNA, the CDR3 is TGTGCCAGCACCCCACAGAGGGACGAGCAGTACTTC.

CDR3 nucleotides: TGTGCCAGCAGCGCGGGAACCTATAATTCACCCCTCCACTTT. This sequence encodes CASSAGTYNSPLHF. This chain connects TRBV7-6 to TRBJ1-6; D remains ambiguous. Germline CDR1 SGHVS, CDR2 FNYEAQ. The V end lost 5 bases, the J end lost 2 bases, and 7 bases lay between the germline ends. The CDR3 consists of 14 residues.

The V and J genes are TRBV7-2 and TRBJ1-2; 7 positions match TRBD1. With V trimmed by 4 bases and J by 1 base, 9 bases remained unmatched. Germline assignment: CDR1 SGHTA and CDR2 FQGNSA. The CDR3 is made up of 16 amino acids. In DNA, the CDR3 is TGTGCCAGCAGCTCGGCCGGGACAGACATTAACTATGGCTACACCTTC. Residues: CASSSAGTDINYGYTF.

The CDR3 here is CAYFGGYTF. The CDR3 DNA sequence: TGTGCATACTTCGGTGGCTACACCTTC. The gene calls are TRBV28 and TRBJ1-2; D is ambiguous. The germline gives CDR1 MDHEN, CDR2 SYDVKM. The CDR3 sequence is 9 residues long.

In this sample, this clone turned up a few times. The genes are TRBV9 and TRBJ1-2; D is undetermined. This CDR3 has 12 amino acids. Trimming took 3 bases from V and 2 from J, leaving 5 bases between them. The germline V gene encodes CDR1 SGDLS and CDR2 YYNGEE. In nucleotides, the CDR3 is TGTGCCAGCAGCGCGGAGAACTATGGCTACACCTTC. Encoded protein: CASSAENYGYTF.

This chain joins TRBV29-1 and TRBJ1-1; no firm D call. Deletions cut 4 bases from V and 5 bases from J, with 11 bases between. Germline-derived CDR1 and CDR2 are SQVTM and ANQGSEA. The CDR3 loop spans 12 amino acids. The CDR3 sequence: CSVGEGYTEAFF. The CDR3 nucleotides read TGCAGCGTTGGGGAGGGTTATACTGAAGCTTTCTTT.

The chain has TRBV11-2 and TRBJ1-1; the D is unclear. The ends were cut back, 4 bases at V and 4 bases at J, with 16 bases in the middle. The CDR3 totals 15 residues. The germline gives CDR1 SGHAT, CDR2 FQNNGV. The CDR3 loop is CASSSQAGKGTEAFF. The CDR3 bases are TGTGCCAGCAGCTCGCAAGCGGGGAAGGGCACTGAAGCTTTCTTT.

The chain recombines TRBV28 with TRBJ2-6; the D gene is possibly TRBD1 (5 bases). The CDR3 extends over 14 amino acids. The germline CDR1 and CDR2 sequences are MDHEN and SYDVKM. The V end was cut by 7 bases, the J end by 4 bases, with 11 bases between. This CDR3 is CASIQGDGANVLTF. The DNA for the CDR3 is TGTGCCAGCATCCAGGGTGACGGGGCCAACGTCCTGACTTTC.

The chain combines TRBV11-2 with TRBJ2-3, with D uncertain. Germline V lookup: CDR1 SGHAT, CDR2 FQNNGV. The CDR3 totals 15 residues. V was trimmed by 1 base and J by 4 bases, leaving 12 bases between them. This CDR3 reads CASSLGANPADTQYF. In DNA form, the CDR3 reads TGTGCCAGCAGCTTAGGAGCAAATCCCGCAGATACGCAGTATTTT.

The V call is TRBV5-1, the J call TRBJ2-2; TRBD2 is a possible D gene (6 bases). Germline V gene data show CDR1 as SGHRS and CDR2 as YFSETQ. This CDR3 comprises 14 residues. With 7 bases removed from V and 2 bases from J, the gap between germline ends came to 12 bases. CDR3 DNA: TGCGCCAGCGGGTTCGGGACTAACACCGGGGAGCTGTTTTTT. Translated, it gives CASGFGTNTGELFF.

This chain connects TRBV5-6 to TRBJ1-6; a possible D gene is TRBD1 (6 bases). V was trimmed by 5 bases and J by 10 bases, leaving 10 bases between them. Germline assignment: CDR1 SGHDT and CDR2 YYEEEE. The CDR3 has 12 amino acids. The CDR3 DNA reads TGTGCCAGCAGTTCAGGGGTCTCACCCCTCCACTTT. Protein sequence: CASSSGVSPLHF.

The chain links TRBV7-9 to TRBJ2-5; weak D call: TRBD1 (6 bases). The germline CDR1 and CDR2 sequences are SEHNR and FQNEAQ (reference sequence). The CDR3 extends over 17 amino acids. Trimming removed 4 bases at V and 0 bases at J, with 18 bases between. The CDR3 loop is CASSSRTAQLYQETQYF. CDR3 bases: TGTGCCAGCAGCTCAAGGACAGCCCAATTGTACCAAGAGACCCAGTACTTC.

There are a few counts of this clone. The gene calls are TRBV11-2 and TRBJ2-1; 8 bases match TRBD2. CDR3 length: 15 amino acids. Germline CDR1 SGHAT, CDR2 FQNNGV. With 5 bases clipped from V and 8 bases from J, the junction kept 11 bases outside the gene matches. CDR3 amino acids: CASSQRPGGGHEQFF. The CDR3 bases are TGTGCCAGCAGCCAACGCCCCGGGGGGGGCCATGAGCAGTTCTTC.

This clone has only one observation. The same CDR3 is also encoded by other DNA sequences in this sample. The chain links TRBV18 to TRBJ2-3; D is ambiguous. The CDR3 is 12 residues long. The V gene's germline CDR1 is KGHSH and CDR2 LQKENI. Trimming left V 4 bases short and J 2 bases short, with 4 bases between. The CDR3 here is CASSLYTDTQYF. CDR3 nucleotide sequence: TGTGCCAGCTCACTGTACACAGATACGCAGTATTTT. Looking up the rest from reference TRBV18 and TRBJ2-3 gives the full variable domain: NAGVMQNPRHLVRRRGQEARLRCSPMKGHSHVYWYRQLPEEGLKFMVYLQKENIIDESGMPKERFSAEFPKEGPSILRIQQVVRGDSAAYFCASSLYTDTQYFGPGTRLTVL.

The chain recombines TRBV5-3 with TRBJ1-4; D is undetermined. TRBV5-3 qualifies as an ORF whose function is uncertain. V gave up 3 bases and J gave up 8 bases, with 20 bases separating them. The CDR3 length is 16 residues. The CDR3 reads CARSWEGIKQWEKLFF. The CDR3 coding sequence is TGTGCCAGAAGCTGGGAGGGTATAAAACAGTGGGAAAAACTGTTTTTT.

V gene TRBV5-1 combines with J gene TRBJ1-1; 8 nucleotides align to TRBD1. Germline assignment: CDR1 SGHRS and CDR2 YFSETQ. Trimming cost V 4 bases and J 1 base; bases outside gene matches: 3. The CDR3 runs to 14 residues. CDR3 region: CASSTDRANTEAFF. In DNA, the CDR3 is TGCGCCAGCAGCACGGACAGGGCGAACACTGAAGCTTTCTTT. Full variable domain (missing parts from reference TRBV5-1 and TRBJ1-1): KAGVTQTPRYLIKTRGQQVTLSCSPISGHRSVSWYQQTPGQGLQFLFEYFSETQRNKGNFPGRFSGRQFSNSRSEMNVSTLELGDSALYLCASSTDRANTEAFFGQGTRLTVV.

The chain combines TRBV15 with TRBJ2-5; tentatively, D is TRBD2 (6 bases). The CDR3 extends over 13 amino acids. Per germline, CDR1 LNHNV and CDR2 YYDKDF (reference sequence). The V end lost 1 base, the J end lost 12 bases, and 15 bases lay between the germline ends. CDR3 amino acids: CATSRGPGAAEYF. The CDR3 nucleotides are TGTGCCACCAGCAGAGGGCCGGGAGCGGCGGAGTACTTC.